What follows are 30 T cell receptor beta chains derived from one specimen sequenced in a study of blood T cell repertoires in COVID-19. Using immunoSEQ multiplex PCR, the repertoire was profiled, and TCRdb retains in-frame clones only, with some absent. The sample contains under 80,000 clones, 80% to 90% of which appear only once. Sequencing was performed on peripheral blood. The receptors derive from a man older than 75 in a cohort sampled during active COVID-19.

J is TRBJ2-1 and V is TRBV6-4; D is perhaps TRBD2 (6 bases). V shed 3 bases and J shed 1 base, with 10 bases lying between them. Per the germline V gene, CDR1 is MRHNA and CDR2 is SNTAGT. The CDR3 spans 15 residues. In DNA, the CDR3 is TGTGCCAGCAGTGAGGAGGGGAGGTCCTACAATGAGCAGTTCTTC. This translates into CASSEEGRSYNEQFF.

The V and J genes are TRBV20-1 and TRBJ2-3; weak D call: TRBD2 (6 bases). Trimming stripped 3 bases from V and 4 bases from J, with 14 bases between. Per germline, CDR1 DFQATT and CDR2 SNEGSKA (reference sequence). CDR3 length: 14 residues. The CDR3 DNA follows: TGCAGTGCTAGTTTGCCGCGGGGCCCAGATACGCAGTATTTT. As protein: CSASLPRGPDTQYF.

V gene TRBV10-3 combines with J gene TRBJ2-5; 9 bases match TRBD1. CDR1 is ENHRY and CDR2 is SYGVKD in the germline V gene. This CDR3 is built from 13 residues. V was clipped by 8 bases and J by 5 bases; unmatched bases: 6. The CDR3 here is CAIQTGGGETQYF. The CDR3, as DNA: TGTGCCATCCAGACAGGGGGAGGGGAGACCCAGTACTTC.

This sequence joins TRBV3-1 (or the pseudogene TRBV3-2) and TRBJ2-1; 13 bases align to TRBD2. The CDR3 consists of 15 residues. V lost 4 bases to trimming and J lost 8 bases; unmatched junction nucleotides: 5. Germline CDR1 LGHDT, CDR2 YNNKEL (reference sequence). This CDR3 reads CASSLWTSGGDEQFF. Here the CDR3 DNA reads TGTGCCAGCAGCCTCTGGACTAGCGGGGGCGATGAGCAGTTCTTC.

V gene TRBV30 combines with J gene TRBJ1-2, with 8 bases lining up with TRBD1. V shed 7 bases, J shed 4 bases, and the junction held 8 bases outside the gene matches. Germline V gene data show CDR1 as GTSNPN and CDR2 as SVGIG (reference sequence). The CDR3 has 13 amino acids. The CDR3 spells CALGAGGSYGYTF. In DNA form, the CDR3 reads TGTGCCTTGGGGGCAGGGGGCAGCTATGGCTACACCTTC.

The chain has TRBV28 and TRBJ1-5; D is ambiguous. The V end was cut by 5 bases, the J end by 0 bases, with 5 bases between. The CDR3 has 13 amino acids. Germline V gene data show CDR1 as MDHEN and CDR2 as SYDVKM. The DNA for the CDR3 is TGTGCCAGCAGTCGGGATAGCAATCAGCCCCAGCATTTT. Its translation: CASSRDSNQPQHF.

The chain has TRBV27 and TRBJ2-3, with a weak D call TRBD1 (6 bases). Trimming pared 0 bases from V and 3 bases from J, leaving 7 bases between. CDR1 is MNHEY, CDR2 SMNVEV, per germline (reference sequence). The CDR3 is made up of 14 amino acids. The CDR3 is CASSLSGTTDTQYF. DNA for the CDR3: TGTGCCAGCAGTTTATCAGGGACAACAGATACGCAGTATTTT.

V is TRBV6-6 and J is TRBJ2-7; TRBD1 matches at 8 bases. This CDR3 has 11 amino acids. The V and J ends lost 6 bases and 11 bases, in that order; junction bases with no gene match: 6. CDR1 MNHNY and CDR2 SVGAGI come from the germline V gene (reference sequence). CDR3 amino acids: CASSRGPIEYF. The CDR3 nucleotides are TGTGCCAGCAGCAGGGGGCCCATAGAGTACTTC.

This sequence joins TRBV7-2 and TRBJ1-6; no clear D. The CDR3 covers 14 residues. Germline-derived CDR1 and CDR2 are SGHTA and FQGNSA. V gave up 0 bases and J gave up 6 bases, with 6 bases separating them. The CDR3, as DNA: TGTGCCAGCAGCTTAGCTCCCAGTAATTCACCCCTCCACTTT. Translating gives CASSLAPSNSPLHF.

CDR3 sequence (DNA): TGTGCCAGCAGCTTAGGACTAGCGGGCGGCGGGCATGAGCAGTTCTTC. Protein product: CASSLGLAGGGHEQFF. The chain employs TRBV7-2 and TRBJ2-1; 10 bases are shared with TRBD2. There are 16 residues in the CDR3. V shed 1 base and J 8 bases; nucleotides not matched to a gene: 8. CDR1 is SGHTA and CDR2 is FQGNSA in the germline V gene. The entire variable domain, with the rest obtained from reference TRBV7-2 and TRBJ2-1, is as follows: GAGVSQSPSNKVTEKGKDVELRCDPISGHTALYWYRQSLGQGLEFLIYFQGNSAPDKSGLPSDRFSAERTGGSVSTLTIQRTQQEDSAVYLCASSLGLAGGGHEQFFGPGTRLTVL.

The chain links TRBV7-3 to TRBJ2-3, with D possibly matching TRBD2 (5 bases). This CDR3 region has 14 residues. In germline, CDR1 is SGHTA, CDR2 FQGTGA. The V and J ends lost 0 bases and 2 bases respectively, with 6 bases between them. The CDR3 reads CASSLTSATDTQYF. The CDR3 nucleotides are TGTGCCAGCAGCTTAACTAGCGCCACAGATACGCAGTATTTT.

V gene TRBV3-1 (or the pseudogene TRBV3-2) combines with J gene TRBJ2-2; D gene ambiguous. With 2 bases removed from V and 6 bases from J, the gap between germline ends came to 16 bases. The CDR3 runs 16 residues. Germline values: CDR1 LGHDT, CDR2 YNNKEL (reference sequence). The CDR3 DNA reads TGTGCCAGCAGCCAAAATCTAATTGAATTTTCCGGGGAGCTGTTTTTT. Translation gives CASSQNLIEFSGELFF.

This chain uses TRBV27 with TRBJ2-2; 8 positions match TRBD1. After removal of 9 bases from V and 3 bases from J, the junction contained 9 bases not matched to a gene. This CDR3 contains 15 residues. CDR1 and CDR2 (germline): MNHEY, SMNVEV (reference sequence). The CDR3 sequence: CARAQGAFDTGELFF. The CDR3, as DNA: TGTGCCAGGGCCCAGGGGGCGTTTGACACCGGGGAGCTGTTTTTT.

The rearrangement joins TRBV19 to TRBJ1-5; the D gene is possibly TRBD1 (6 bases). The CDR3 has 17 residues. The germline V gene encodes CDR1 LNHDA and CDR2 SQIVND (reference sequence). V was cut by 1 base and J by 4 bases, with 17 bases left in between. CDR3 residues: CASSIGFTGLGNQPQHF. In nucleotides, the CDR3 is TGTGCCAGTAGTATAGGCTTTACAGGGTTAGGGAATCAGCCCCAGCATTTT.

The chain employs TRBV7-2 and TRBJ1-1; D possibly corresponds to TRBD1 (5 bases). V lost 5 bases and J lost 2, with 12 bases in between. This CDR3 has 14 amino acids. Looked up from germline, CDR1 is SGHTA and CDR2 is FQGNSA. This chain's CDR3 is CASSVVGGNTEAFF. As DNA, the CDR3 is TGTGCCAGCAGCGTCGTGGGGGGAAACACTGAAGCTTTCTTT. Complete variable domain (other parts from reference TRBV7-2 and TRBJ1-1): GAGVSQSPSNKVTEKGKDVELRCDPISGHTALYWYRQSLGQGLEFLIYFQGNSAPDKSGLPSDRFSAERTGGSVSTLTIQRTQQEDSAVYLCASSVVGGNTEAFFGQGTRLTVV.

Worth noting for this clone: At one boundary the junction diverges from the germline segment, which might be a read error. The CDR3 loop is CASSPRSGAYEQYF. DNA for the CDR3: TGTGCCAGCTCGCCACGGTCCGGAGCCTACGAGCAGTACTTC. V gene TRBV18 combines with J gene TRBJ2-7; D is uncertain. Germline CDR1 reads KGHSH; CDR2 reads LQKENI. The CDR3 is 14 amino acids.

The V gene is TRBV19, the J gene TRBJ2-1, with TRBD1 matching over 10 bases. The V and J ends lost 3 bases and 4 bases, in that order; junction bases with no gene match: 3. Germline-derived CDR1 and CDR2 are LNHDA and SQIVND (reference sequence). The CDR3 extends over 15 amino acids. The CDR3 is CASSIGTGVYNEQFF. In DNA, the CDR3 is TGTGCCAGTAGTATTGGGACAGGGGTGTACAATGAGCAGTTCTTC.

The rearrangement joins TRBV18 to TRBJ1-4, with 10 bases identical to TRBD1. This CDR3 is 17 amino acids long. The ends lost 6 bases at V and 6 bases at J; junction bases unmatched: 13. Germline V lookup: CDR1 KGHSH, CDR2 LQKENI. DNA of the CDR3: TGTGCCAGCTCCCCAGTTGAGACCGGGACAGGGGATGAAAAACTGTTTTTT. Translating gives CASSPVETGTGDEKLFF.

The rearrangement joins TRBV6-5 to TRBJ2-1; 7 bases match TRBD1. Germline trimming cut 1 base from V and 7 bases from J; bases unmatched to any gene: 4. CDR1 MNHEY and CDR2 SVGAGI come from the germline V gene. The CDR3 is 14 amino acids. CDR3 DNA: TGTGCCAGCAGTTACTTGGACAGGAAAAATGAGCAGTTCTTC. Its translation: CASSYLDRKNEQFF.

The chain recombines TRBV5-1 with TRBJ1-1, with 11 bases matching TRBD1. Trimming removed 0 bases from V and 4 bases from J; junction bases left unmatched: 2. Germline V gene sequence: CDR1 SGHRS, CDR2 YFSETQ. The CDR3 contains 15 residues. The CDR3 bases are TGCGCCAGCAGCTTGGACGGGACAGGGGGCACTGAAGCTTTCTTT. Translation: CASSLDGTGGTEAFF.

V gene TRBV5-8 combines with J gene TRBJ2-3; D is perhaps TRBD1 (6 bases). The germline CDR1 and CDR2 sequences are SGHTS and YDEGEE. V was shortened by 0 bases and J by 1 base, with 9 bases between the two germline ends. The CDR3 runs to 15 residues. The CDR3 DNA is TGTGCCAGCAGCTTGGCAGGGGTAGGCACAGATACGCAGTATTTT. Translated: CASSLAGVGTDTQYF. The complete variable domain, with remaining parts taken from reference TRBV5-8 and TRBJ2-3, reads EAGVTQSPTHLIKTRGQQATLRCSPISGHTSVYWYQQALGLGLQFLLWYDEGEERNRGNFPPRFSGRQFPNYSSELNVNALELEDSALYLCASSLAGVGTDTQYFGPGTRLTVL.

This chain links TRBV11-2 with TRBJ2-5; 11 bases match TRBD1. This CDR3 has 13 amino acids. The V segment lost 8 bases and the J segment 5 bases; nucleotides outside the gene matches: 4. CDR1 and CDR2 (germline): SGHAT, FQNNGV. CDR3 residues: CASGQGAWETQYF. DNA of the CDR3: TGTGCCAGCGGACAGGGGGCCTGGGAGACCCAGTACTTC.

The chain employs TRBV28 and TRBJ2-5; 7 bases fit TRBD1. The V segment lost 2 bases and the J segment 2 bases; nucleotides outside the gene matches: 14. Germline loops: CDR1 MDHEN, CDR2 SYDVKM. There are 18 residues in the CDR3. CDR3 protein: CASSLPSFLGQKQETQYF. CDR3 DNA sequence: TGTGCCAGCAGTTTACCCTCCTTCCTGGGACAGAAGCAAGAGACCCAGTACTTC.

V gene TRBV5-1 combines with J gene TRBJ2-3; 8 nucleotides agree with TRBD2. CDR1 and CDR2 from the germline V gene are SGHRS and YFSETQ. CDR3 length equals 16 residues. J gave up 3 bases and V 4 bases, and 10 bases lay outside the gene matches. CDR3 in DNA: TGCGCCAGCAGCATCTTAGGTACTAGCGGTACAGATACGCAGTATTTT. Translation: CASSILGTSGTDTQYF.

J is TRBJ1-1 and V is TRBV4-3; 7 bases line up with TRBD1. V lost 3 bases and J lost 3; bases outside the gene matches: 7. CDR3 size: 15 residues. The V gene's germline CDR1 is LGHNA and CDR2 YSLEER. The CDR3 sequence: CASSQDDRVYTEAFF. The CDR3 region has the DNA TGCGCCAGCAGCCAGGATGACAGGGTGTACACTGAAGCTTTCTTT.

The chain combines TRBV7-3 with TRBJ2-3; perhaps TRBD1 as D (5 bases). CDR1 is SGHTA and CDR2 is FQGTGA in the germline V gene. Trimming stripped 6 bases from V and 4 bases from J, with 11 bases between. CDR3 size: 13 residues. CDR3 nucleotides: TGTGCCAGCAGACCTACAGGATCAGATACGCAGTATTTT. Encoded protein: CASRPTGSDTQYF.

The gene calls are TRBV5-1 and TRBJ1-5; the D is unclear. Germline lookup yields CDR1 SGHRS and CDR2 YFSETQ. Trimming took 1 base from V and 4 from J, leaving 6 bases between them. The CDR3 runs 13 residues. DNA for the CDR3: TGCGCCAGCAGCTTGAGAGGGAATCAGCCCCAGCATTTT. Encoded protein: CASSLRGNQPQHF.

This clone was detected ten times or more. The chain joins TRBV19 to TRBJ1-2, with D maybe TRBD1 (6 bases). CDR3 length: 13 amino acids. Germline V gene data show CDR1 as LNHDA and CDR2 as SQIVND (reference sequence). The V gene lost 1 base and the J gene lost 4 bases, with 7 bases spanning the gap. CDR3 residues: CASSIGTVYGYTF. CDR3 DNA sequence: TGTGCCAGTAGTATAGGGACAGTCTATGGCTACACCTTC.

To note about this clone: The junction differs from germline at one of its ends, possibly a read error. The rearrangement uses TRBV20-1 and TRBJ1-6, with 7 bases that match TRBD1. This CDR3 spans 11 amino acids. The germline gives CDR1 DFQATT, CDR2 SNEGSKA (reference sequence). The CDR3 coding sequence is TGCAGTGCCTTGGACAGGTACTACGAAAACTTT. It yields the protein CSALDRYYENF.

This clone has more than one count but fewer than ten. DNA of the CDR3: TGTGCCACCAGCACCAGTAACTATGGCTACACCTTC. Its protein is CATSTSNYGYTF. This chain links TRBV15 with TRBJ1-2; unclear D gene. Germline V gene sequence: CDR1 LNHNV, CDR2 YYDKDF (reference sequence). Trimming left V 4 bases short and J 1 base short, with 4 bases between. The CDR3 spans 12 residues.